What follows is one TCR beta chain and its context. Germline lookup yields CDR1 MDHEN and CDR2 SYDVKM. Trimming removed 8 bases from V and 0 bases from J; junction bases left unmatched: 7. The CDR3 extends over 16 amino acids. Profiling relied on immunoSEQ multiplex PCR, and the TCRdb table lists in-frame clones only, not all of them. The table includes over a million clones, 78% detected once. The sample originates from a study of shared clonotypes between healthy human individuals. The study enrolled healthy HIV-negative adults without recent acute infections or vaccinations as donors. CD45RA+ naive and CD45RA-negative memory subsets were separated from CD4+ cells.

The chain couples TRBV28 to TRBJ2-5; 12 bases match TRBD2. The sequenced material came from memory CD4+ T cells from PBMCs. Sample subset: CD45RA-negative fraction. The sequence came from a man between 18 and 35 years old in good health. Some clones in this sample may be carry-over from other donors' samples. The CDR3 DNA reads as TGTGCCAGCCGTTCGGGACTAGCGGGCAACCAAGAGACCCAGTACTTC. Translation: CASRSGLAGNQETQYF.